The clone carrying this T cell receptor beta chain has more than one count but fewer than ten. Trimming removed 3 bases from V and 0 bases from J; junction bases left unmatched: 3. Germline V lookup: CDR1 SGHNT, CDR2 YYREEE (reference sequence). The CDR3 totals 14 residues. The record originates from a study of cytomegalovirus exposure and HLA in healthy donors. The PCR had 60 Vbeta and 13 Jbeta primers. This table comes from immunoSEQ multiplex PCR, and its TCRdb copy is limited to in-frame clones, with some not included. The table includes about 120,000 clones, around three quarters detected once. The chain recombines TRBV5-4 with TRBJ2-7; 7 nucleotides match TRBD1. The source is a woman aged 30 to 39 in good health and CMV-seronegative. What was sequenced was PBMCs. The CDR3 nucleotides are TGTGCCAGCAGCTCGGACAGGTACTCCTACGAGCAGTACTTC. Residues: CASSSDRYSYEQYF.